This T cell receptor beta chain derives from a study of T-cell memory formation after mild COVID-19. TCRdb independently ran MiXCR on the 5' RACE reads; one entry per CDR3 protein. This table has 300,000 to 400,000 distinct CDR3 sequences, 15% to 20% appearing once. V was trimmed by 8 bases and J by 7 bases, leaving 11 bases between them. The CDR3 runs 10 residues. The V gene's germline CDR1 is SQVTM and CDR2 ANQGSEA. This chain joins TRBV29-1 and TRBJ1-1; D remains unclear. Input material: PBMCs or a T cell subset sorted from them (not recorded which). The sequence came from a man aged 18-30 years who had mild COVID-19 (a few samples of this study predate the infection). Cell type and time point are not known. The CDR3 is CSSYHIEAFF. CDR3 in DNA: TGCAGCTCTTACCATATTGAAGCTTTCTTT.